This T cell receptor (beta chain) was found in a study of CD8 T cells in Susac syndrome. The table lists this clonotype with a count of one. V lost 2 bases and J lost 10, with 9 bases in between. This CDR3 has 12 amino acids. From germline, CDR1 is MDHEN and CDR2 SYDVKM. TCR beta sequences were obtained from blood CD8+ and CD4+ T cells. Controls matched for age and sex were healthy donors. It was negative isolation that provided the CD8+ and CD4+ T cells, whereas TEMRA cells were enriched by FACS. RNA in amounts of roughly 0.5 to 1 ug was reverse transcribed with random hexamers. Amplification of TCR beta CDR3 used immunoSEQ multiplex PCR across 54 Vbeta and 13 Jbeta. TCRdb ran MiXCR on the immunoSEQ multiplex PCR reads and lists one entry per CDR3 protein. Among 130,000 to 150,000 distinct CDR3 sequences listed, roughly 95% were seen once.

The gene calls are TRBV28 and TRBJ2-1; no clear D gene. This TCR was sampled from a human donor in good health. Sequencing was carried out using CD4+ T cells from PBMCs. The CDR3 reads CASSLAMGEQFF. CDR3 nucleotides: TGTGCCAGCAGTTTAGCGATGGGCGAGCAGTTCTTC.